These 29 T cell receptor beta chains were all obtained from the same sample, sequenced in a study of cytomegalovirus exposure and HLA in healthy donors. Method: immunoSEQ multiplex PCR; TCRdb's copy keeps in-frame clones and lacks some. Altogether over 100,000 clones are present, nearly 90% being singletons, with the ten largest covering roughly 1.2%. The sequencing sample was made of PBMCs. Every receptor here comes from a woman aged 18-35 years in good health and CMV-seronegative.

This clone has just a few counts. The chain is built from TRBV27 and TRBJ2-7, with 8 positions matching TRBD2. Losses at the gene ends were 5 bases for V and 7 bases for J; bases not matched to a gene: 1. The CDR3 extends over 11 amino acids. CDR1 MNHEY and CDR2 SMNVEV come from the germline V gene (reference sequence). The CDR3 loop is CASSPGGEQYF. In nucleotides, the CDR3 is TGTGCCAGCAGTCCGGGGGGGGAGCAGTACTTC.

The table lists this clone with a count of one. The CDR3 DNA follows: TGTGCCAGCAGCTTTCAGGGGGCCCTATTCTTC. This translates into CASSFQGALFF. V is TRBV12-1 and J is TRBJ1-2; TRBD1 reflects the table's D call only, with no check against the DNA. TRBV12-1 is flagged as a pseudogene. The CDR3 contains 11 residues.

The V and J genes are TRBV6-1 and TRBJ1-2, with TRBD1 matching over 7 bases. Trimming cost V 5 bases and J 3 bases; bases outside gene matches: 3. Germline CDR1 reads MNHNS; CDR2 reads SASEGT. The CDR3 has 13 amino acids. This CDR3 is CASSTGQDYGYTF. The CDR3 DNA sequence: TGTGCCAGCAGTACTGGACAGGACTATGGCTACACCTTC.

The chain carries TRBV5-1 and TRBJ1-1; possible D gene TRBD1, 5 bases. V shed 3 bases and J shed 4 bases, with 13 bases lying between them. The germline gives CDR1 SGHRS, CDR2 YFSETQ. CDR3 size: 14 residues. This CDR3 reads CASSSRGGGTEAFF. CDR3 bases: TGCGCCAGCAGCTCACGGGGGGGAGGCACTGAAGCTTTCTTT.

The V and J genes are TRBV9 and TRBJ2-5; 7 bases align to TRBD1. Trimming took 0 bases from V and 2 from J; bases not matched to a gene: 7. This CDR3 is built from 16 residues. Germline CDR1 reads SGDLS; CDR2 reads YYNGEE. Written as DNA, the CDR3 is TGTGCCAGCAGCGTAGGAATGGGACAGATACAAGAGACCCAGTACTTC. Translated: CASSVGMGQIQETQYF.

V and J are TRBV7-9 and TRBJ1-1; tentative D call: TRBD1 (6 bases). CDR1 and CDR2 (germline): SEHNR, FQNEAQ (reference sequence). V was cut by 6 bases and J by 0 bases, with 14 bases left in between. The CDR3 is made up of 15 amino acids. The chain's CDR3 is CASRTTGKLNTEAFF. CDR3 in DNA: TGTGCCAGCAGGACAACAGGGAAGTTGAACACTGAAGCTTTCTTT. Based on the CDR3 plus reference TRBV7-9 and TRBJ1-1, the full variable domain is DTGVSQNPRHKITKRGQNVTFRCDPISEHNRLYWYRQTLGQGPEFLTYFQNEAQLEKSRLLSDRFSAERPKGSFSTLEIQRTEQGDSAMYLCASRTTGKLNTEAFFGQGTRLTVV.

The chain is built from TRBV29-1 and TRBJ2-3, with a weak D call TRBD2 (5 bases). This CDR3 spans 15 amino acids. The germline CDR1 and CDR2 sequences are SQVTM and ANQGSEA. V was clipped by 7 bases and J by 4 bases, with 21 bases between them. CDR3 residues: CSARPSGEMADTQYF. CDR3 sequence (DNA): TGCAGCGCCCGACCGAGTGGGGAGATGGCAGATACGCAGTATTTT.

This clone was recorded once. The chain has TRBV7-6 and TRBJ2-5; possible D gene TRBD2, 5 bases. The CDR3 is 14 residues long. The ends were cut back, 2 bases at V and 2 bases at J, with 9 bases in the middle. Per the germline V gene, CDR1 is SGHVS and CDR2 is FNYEAQ. This CDR3 is CASSLRGRQETQYF. CDR3 coding DNA: TGTGCCAGCAGCTTACGGGGTAGACAAGAGACCCAGTACTTC.

The V gene is TRBV29-1, the J gene TRBJ1-2; 7 nucleotides match TRBD1. After removal of 6 bases from V and 6 bases from J, the junction contained 13 bases not matched to a gene. The CDR3 consists of 14 residues. CDR1 is SQVTM, CDR2 ANQGSEA, per germline. The DNA for the CDR3 is TGCAGCGTCCCCGCAGACAGGGCAAAGGATGGCTACACCTTC. Amino acids: CSVPADRAKDGYTF. The full variable domain, completed using reference TRBV29-1 and TRBJ1-2, is SAVISQKPSRDICQRGTSLTIQCQVDSQVTMMFWYRQQPGQSLTLIATANQGSEATYESGFVIDKFPISRPNLTFSTLTVSNMSPEDSSIYLCSVPADRAKDGYTFGSGTRLTVV.

J is TRBJ1-1 and V is TRBV6-5; D is perhaps TRBD1 (6 bases). V lost 6 bases and J lost 11, with 13 bases in between. The germline CDR1 and CDR2 sequences are MNHEY and SVGAGI. CDR3 length: 11 amino acids. This chain's CDR3 is CASSPAGDAFF. The CDR3 coding sequence is TGTGCCAGCAGCCCTGCAGGGGATGCTTTCTTT.

The chain uses TRBV5-4 and TRBJ2-1; D gene ambiguous. Trimming left V 4 bases short and J 6 bases short, with 11 bases between. This CDR3 contains 13 residues. Germline V lookup: CDR1 SGHNT, CDR2 YYREEE (reference sequence). The CDR3 DNA is TGTGCCAGCAGCCACCCATTGAGCAATGAGCAGTTCTTC. Protein sequence: CASSHPLSNEQFF.

This clone appeared a single time. J is TRBJ1-4 and V is TRBV2; D is uncertain. CDR1 and CDR2 from the germline V gene are SNHLY and FYNNEI. Trimming shortened V by 3 bases and J by 4 bases, and 12 bases separated the two germline ends. This CDR3 spans 15 amino acids. The CDR3 here is CASSDSGILNEKLFF. In nucleotides, the CDR3 is TGTGCCAGCAGTGATTCCGGGATCCTTAATGAAAAACTGTTTTTT. Together with reference TRBV2 and TRBJ1-4, the CDR3 gives the full variable domain: EPEVTQTPSHQVTQMGQEVILRCVPISNHLYFYWYRQILGQKVEFLVSFYNNEISEKSEIFDDQFSVERPDGSNFTLKIRSTKLEDSAMYFCASSDSGILNEKLFFGSGTQLSVL.

The chain employs TRBV5-8 and TRBJ2-3, with a possible D match to TRBD2 (5 bases). CDR1 is SGHTS, CDR2 YDEGEE, per germline. The germline V and J ends were trimmed by 2 bases and 8 bases, with 9 bases remaining between them. The CDR3 spans 12 residues. The DNA for the CDR3 is TGTGCCAGCAGCTTACTAGAGCGTACGCAGTATTTT. This sequence encodes CASSLLERTQYF.

This clone was detected once. CDR3 in DNA: TGTGCCAGCTCACCACGGACAGGGGGCGAGTACAACTATGGCTACACCTTC. It translates to CASSPRTGGEYNYGYTF. The chain carries TRBV18 and TRBJ1-2; 11 bases are a match to TRBD1. Germline V gene sequence: CDR1 KGHSH, CDR2 LQKENI. The CDR3 is made up of 17 amino acids. V trimming: 1 base; J trimming: 2 bases; junction bases outside the gene matches: 6. The complete variable domain, with remaining parts taken from reference TRBV18 and TRBJ1-2, reads NAGVMQNPRHLVRRRGQEARLRCSPMKGHSHVYWYRQLPEEGLKFMVYLQKENIIDESGMPKERFSAEFPKEGPSILRIQQVVRGDSAAYFCASSPRTGGEYNYGYTFGSGTRLTVV.

V usage is TRBV19 and J usage is TRBJ2-5, with TRBD2 matching 8 bases. With 7 bases clipped from V and 6 bases from J, the junction kept 10 bases outside the gene matches. CDR1 and CDR2 (germline): LNHDA, SQIVND (reference sequence). The CDR3 has 14 amino acids. The DNA of the CDR3 is TGTGCCAGTACCACCCCGGGACTAGTGAAGACCCAGTACTTC. This gives the protein CASTTPGLVKTQYF.

The chain has TRBV7-2 and TRBJ1-4; 9 bases match TRBD1. Germline V gene data show CDR1 as SGHTA and CDR2 as FQGNSA. This CDR3 comprises 13 residues. The trim removed 5 bases at V and 6 bases at J, leaving 1 base unmatched. The CDR3 bases are TGTGCCAGCAGCCGGGACAGGGATGAAAAACTGTTTTTT. Encoded protein: CASSRDRDEKLFF.

The V call is TRBV4-1, the J call TRBJ1-4, with no clear D. Trimming left V 3 bases short and J 3 bases short, with 17 bases between. CDR1 MGHRA and CDR2 YSYEKL come from the germline V gene. The CDR3 contains 17 residues. CDR3 residues: CASSHLEHNVPNEKLFF. Written as DNA, the CDR3 is TGCGCCAGCAGCCACCTAGAGCACAACGTTCCTAATGAAAAACTGTTTTTT.

The J gene is TRBJ2-3, the V gene TRBV7-9, with D possibly being TRBD2 (6 bases). This CDR3 spans 14 amino acids. Looked up from germline, CDR1 is SEHNR and CDR2 is FQNEAQ (reference sequence). The ends were cut back, 5 bases at V and 2 bases at J, with 11 bases in the middle. In DNA, the CDR3 is TGTGCCAGCAGCGCGCGGGGCACCACAGATACGCAGTATTTT. Translating gives CASSARGTTDTQYF.

V gene TRBV19 combines with J gene TRBJ2-7; possibly TRBD1 for D (6 bases). Trimming took off 4 bases at V and 0 bases at J, with 16 bases between the two ends. There are 16 residues in the CDR3. Germline V gene data show CDR1 as LNHDA and CDR2 as SQIVND (reference sequence). This CDR3 is CASSKNRVYFSYEQYF. In DNA form, the CDR3 reads TGTGCCAGTAGTAAAAACAGGGTTTATTTCTCCTACGAGCAGTACTTC.

The CDR3 region has the DNA TGTGCCAGCAGGGACACTTGGAACACTGAAGCTTTCTTT. It is translated as CASRDTWNTEAFF. The gene calls are TRBV6-1 and TRBJ1-1; possibly TRBD1 for D (5 bases). The CDR3 is made up of 13 amino acids. V was clipped by 6 bases and J by 1 base, with 9 bases between them. Per germline, CDR1 MNHNS and CDR2 SASEGT.

In this sample, this clone turned up once. V usage is TRBV11-2 and J usage is TRBJ2-1, with TRBD2 matching 13 bases. Trimming took 5 bases from V and 4 from J; bases not matched to a gene: 5. CDR1 and CDR2 from the germline V gene are SGHAT and FQNNGV. The CDR3 consists of 16 residues. The CDR3 DNA is TGTGCCAGCAGCACCGGACTAGCGGGAGATTACAATGAGCAGTTCTTC. Translating gives CASSTGLAGDYNEQFF.

This chain links TRBV6-6 with TRBJ2-5, with D possibly matching TRBD2 (7 bases). CDR1 MNHNY and CDR2 SVGAGI come from the germline V gene (reference sequence). Trimming pared 6 bases from V and 5 bases from J, leaving 10 bases between. CDR3 length: 12 amino acids. CDR3 bases: TGTGCCAGCAGCCGGGGGGCGGAGACCCAGTACTTC. Translated, it gives CASSRGAETQYF.

The chain links TRBV21-1 to TRBJ2-1; TRBD2, as called in the table, went unchecked against the DNA. TRBV21-1 is a recognized pseudogene. The CDR3 contains 13 residues. The CDR3 sequence: CASPRGGQHEQFF. In DNA form, the CDR3 reads TGTGCCAGCCCAAGGGGGGGGCAGCATGAGCAGTTCTTC.

V is TRBV9 and J is TRBJ1-2; no definite D call. CDR1 is SGDLS and CDR2 is YYNGEE in the germline V gene. The CDR3 is 14 amino acids. The V gene lost 0 bases and the J gene lost 0 bases, with 6 bases spanning the gap. Written as DNA, the CDR3 is TGTGCCAGCAGCGTAGGCGGGTCTAACTATGGCTACACCTTC. The encoded protein is CASSVGGSNYGYTF. Filled out from reference TRBV9 and TRBJ1-2, the complete variable domain reads DSGVTQTPKHLITATGQRVTLRCSPRSGDLSVYWYQQSLDQGLQFLIQYYNGEERAKGNILERFSAQQFPDLHSELNLSSLELGDSALYFCASSVGGSNYGYTFGSGTRLTVV.

J is TRBJ1-5 and V is TRBV4-1; 9 bases align to TRBD1. The CDR3 runs 17 residues. With V trimmed by 2 bases and J by 4 bases, 9 bases remained unmatched. CDR1 is MGHRA, CDR2 YSYEKL, per germline. The CDR3 protein is CASSQIALGQGNQPQHF. The CDR3 bases are TGCGCCAGCAGCCAAATTGCTCTCGGACAGGGGAATCAGCCCCAGCATTTT.

This chain joins TRBV5-4 and TRBJ1-5, with TRBD1 as a possible D gene (6 bases). The V end lost 0 bases, the J end lost 7 bases, and 14 bases lay between the germline ends. This CDR3 comprises 15 residues. Germline assignment: CDR1 SGHNT and CDR2 YYREEE (reference sequence). The DNA for the CDR3 is TGTGCCAGCAGCTTGGGGGGGCTAAGCGGACAGCCCCAGCATTTT. The encoded protein is CASSLGGLSGQPQHF.

The rearrangement uses TRBV15 and TRBJ2-7, with D maybe TRBD2 (9 bases). Trimming removed 4 bases at V and 2 bases at J, with 27 bases between. The length of the CDR3 is 19 residues. Germline V gene lookup returns CDR1 LNHNV and CDR2 YYDKDF (reference sequence). CDR3 DNA: TGTGCCACCAGCACCACAGGGGGAGGGAGCGGGGGGAGACCCTACGAGCAGTACTTC. It specifies CATSTTGGGSGGRPYEQYF. The whole variable domain, filled in from reference TRBV15 and TRBJ2-7, reads DAMVIQNPRYQVTQFGKPVTLSCSQTLNHNVMYWYQQKSSQAPKLLFHYYDKDFNNEADTPDNFQSRRPNTSFCFLDIRSPGLGDTAMYLCATSTTGGGSGGRPYEQYFGPGTRLTVT.

The chain recombines TRBV7-3 with TRBJ1-1; D possibly corresponds to TRBD1 (6 bases). Germline V gene lookup returns CDR1 SGHTA and CDR2 FQGTGA. Between the trimmed V and J ends, which lost 1 base and 7 bases, there was a span of 16 bases. The CDR3 is made up of 15 amino acids. CDR3: CASSLMAGDPSEAFF. In DNA, the CDR3 is TGTGCCAGCAGCTTAATGGCAGGGGACCCCAGTGAAGCTTTCTTT. The full variable domain, completed using reference TRBV7-3 and TRBJ1-1, is GAGVSQTPSNKVTEKGKYVELRCDPISGHTALYWYRQSLGQGPEFLIYFQGTGAADDSGLPNDRFFAVRPEGSVSTLKIQRTERGDSAVYLCASSLMAGDPSEAFFGQGTRLTVV.

The chain employs TRBV7-2 and TRBJ2-5; a possible D gene is TRBD1 (5 bases). Germline values: CDR1 SGHTA, CDR2 FQGNSA. This CDR3 has 14 residues. The V and J ends lost 5 bases and 2 bases respectively, with 12 bases between them. CDR3 sequence reads: CASSPSGMQETQYF. CDR3 in DNA: TGTGCCAGCAGCCCCTCAGGGATGCAAGAGACCCAGTACTTC.